A selection of T cell receptor beta chains follows, all from one sample in a study of identical twins. TCRdb redid the calling of the 5' RACE reads with MiXCR, one entry per CDR3 protein. This table has 400,000 to 550,000 distinct CDR3 sequences, 20% to 30% appearing once. In addition, the sample was reused for a study of T cells expressing NK-cell markers.

The sample comprised CD4+ T cells sorted from blood. The receptor set was obtained from a woman between 18 and 29 years old in good health. The CDR3 runs from the conserved cysteine through the conserved F or W. D genes are given only for firm matches. Size is stated for part of the rows, as once, few or many counts, or as a class when the clone is expanded.

v_call,j_call,clone_size,d_call,cdr3_nt,cdr3_aa
TRBV12-3/TRBV12-4,TRBJ2-1,many,TRBD2,TGTGCCAGCAGCAAAACCGGGGGGGCTGTCAATGAGCAGTTCTTC,CASSKTGGAVNEQFF
TRBV20-1,TRBJ2-5,NA,TRBD2,TGCAGTGCTAGAGGGACTAGCAACCAAGAGACCCAGTACTTC,CSARGTSNQETQYF
TRBV27,TRBJ2-1,NA,NA,TGTGCCAGCAGTGGGTTCAGCGGATTCTACAATGAGCAGTTCTTC,CASSGFSGFYNEQFF
TRBV7-2,TRBJ2-5,NA,TRBD2,TGTGCCAGCAGCTCCCAACTAGCGTACCAAGAGACCCAGTACTTC,CASSSQLAYQETQYF
TRBV4-1,TRBJ1-4,once,TRBD1,TGCGCCAGCAGCCTAACGACAGGGCTCGGTGAAAAACTGTTTTTT,CASSLTTGLGEKLFF
TRBV20-1,TRBJ1-5,NA,NA,TGCAGTGCTAGAGATCTTATCAAACGGGATCAGCCCCAGCATTTT,CSARDLIKRDQPQHF
TRBV7-9,TRBJ2-3,few,NA,TGTGCCAGCAGCCCTCGAACGGGACTCAGATACACAGATACGCAGTATTTT,CASSPRTGLRYTDTQYF
TRBV2,TRBJ2-1,many,NA,TGTGCCAGCAGTTGGGCCGGGATGGCCTACAATGAGCAGTTCTTC,CASSWAGMAYNEQFF
TRBV7-2,TRBJ2-7,NA,TRBD2,TGTGCCAGCAGCCTCCGGACTAGCGGGAACAGCTACGAGCAGTACTTC,CASSLRTSGNSYEQYF
TRBV20-1,TRBJ2-1,NA,NA,TGCAGTGCTAAGGCCGGGGCCTACAATGAGCAGTTCTTC,CSAKAGAYNEQFF
TRBV3-1,TRBJ2-3,NA,NA,TGTGCCAGCAGTACCATTTGGACACCATATACGCAGTATTTT,CASSTIWTPYTQYF
TRBV15,TRBJ1-4,few,NA,TGTGCCACCAGCAGAGTGGGGTTCGCTTCTGAAAAACTGTTTTTT,CATSRVGFASEKLFF
TRBV5-1,TRBJ2-3,few,TRBD2,TGCGCCAGCAGCCCTGTACTAGCGGGAAACACAGATACGCAGTATTTT,CASSPVLAGNTDTQYF
TRBV5-1,TRBJ1-1,NA,NA,TGCGCCAGCAGCTTTAACTATGGGGGGAACACTGAAGCTTTCTTT,CASSFNYGGNTEAFF
TRBV6-1,TRBJ2-7,NA,TRBD1,TGTGCCAGCAGTGGCCCGGACAGGGGATCCTACGAGCAGTACTTC,CASSGPDRGSYEQYF
TRBV7-3,TRBJ2-5,few,TRBD2,TGTGCCAGCAGCTTACGACGGGGGGGCCAAGAGACCCAGTACTTC,CASSLRRGGQETQYF
TRBV20-1,TRBJ1-1,few,NA,TGCAGTGCTAGAGATCGTTTCGGTCTAAAAAGGAGGAACACTGAAGCTTTCTTT,CSARDRFGLKRRNTEAFF
TRBV4-2,TRBJ1-3,NA,NA,TGTGCCAGCAGCCAAGATTTTGGTCAGGGCAGAAACACCATATATTTT,CASSQDFGQGRNTIYF
TRBV9,TRBJ2-3,NA,TRBD2,TGTGCCAGCAGCGTTTTAGCGGGGGACACAGATACGCAGTATTTT,CASSVLAGDTDTQYF
TRBV11-2,TRBJ2-5,NA,TRBD2,TGTGCCAGCAGCTCCCCGGGAGGCGGGGAGACCCAGTACTTC,CASSSPGGGETQYF
TRBV10-3,TRBJ1-4,few,NA,TGTGCCATCAGTGACGGAAGGGAGGGCGAAAAACTGTTTTTT,CAISDGREGEKLFF
TRBV20-1,TRBJ2-3,NA,NA,TGCAGTGCTGGGAAGACGGCCTACGCCACAGATACGCAGTATTTT,CSAGKTAYATDTQYF
TRBV5-1,TRBJ1-2,NA,NA,TGCGCCAGCAGCTTGTATGCCGGAGCTAACTATGGCTACACCTTC,CASSLYAGANYGYTF
TRBV11-2,TRBJ2-7,NA,TRBD2,TGTGCCAGCAGCCTCGGACTAGCGGGCGTCAACTACGAGCAGTACTTC,CASSLGLAGVNYEQYF
TRBV20-1,TRBJ2-2,NA,NA,TGCAGTGCTAGAGCCTGGGCAGGGTACACCGGGGAGCTGTTTTTT,CSARAWAGYTGELFF
TRBV4-1,TRBJ2-1,few,NA,TGCGCCAGCAGCCTCCCTGCGTTGGCCGGTGAGCAGTTCTTC,CASSLPALAGEQFF
TRBV6-5,TRBJ2-7,NA,NA,TGTGCCAGCAGTTACCGGCACGGGGCCGACGAGCAGTACTTC,CASSYRHGADEQYF
TRBV5-1,TRBJ1-1,NA,TRBD1,TGCGCCAGCAGCTTCTCACCCGACAGGGGCCTTGAAGCTTTCTTT,CASSFSPDRGLEAFF
TRBV12-3/TRBV12-4,TRBJ2-5,few,NA,TGTGCCAGCAGTTTAGGGGGGCACCAAGAGACCCAGTACTTC,CASSLGGHQETQYF
TRBV7-2,TRBJ2-5,few,TRBD2,TGTGCCAGCAGCTTACTCGGGTTCGGGGGGAGGGAGACCCAGTACTTC,CASSLLGFGGRETQYF
TRBV12-3/TRBV12-4,TRBJ2-3,NA,TRBD2,TGTGCCAGCAGTCCCTCCGGGACTAGCTTTGCAGATACGCAGTATTTT,CASSPSGTSFADTQYF
TRBV5-5,TRBJ2-5,NA,NA,TGTGCCAGCAGCTGGTACCAAGAGACCCAGTACTTC,CASSWYQETQYF
TRBV20-1,TRBJ1-2,NA,NA,TGCAGTGCTAGCCTACAGCGCGCGAAAGGCTACACCTTC,CSASLQRAKGYTF
TRBV3-1,TRBJ2-1,NA,NA,TGTGCCAGCAGCCAAGATCAGCGGGAAGGGGGGAGCTCCTACAATGAGCAGTTCTTC,CASSQDQREGGSSYNEQFF
TRBV21-1,TRBJ2-7,NA,NA,TGTGCCAGCAGCAAAGGGTTGGACATCTCCTACGAGCAGTACTTC,CASSKGLDISYEQYF
TRBV3-1,TRBJ2-1,NA,TRBD2,TGTGCCAGCAGCCAATGGGGTAGCGGGGGGGCCCTCTTCAATGAGCAGTTCTTC,CASSQWGSGGALFNEQFF
TRBV12-3/TRBV12-4,TRBJ2-2,NA,TRBD2,TGTGCCAGCAGCCCACCCGGCGGGAGGTACGGGGAGCTGTTTTTT,CASSPPGGRYGELFF
TRBV28,TRBJ1-6,NA,NA,TGTGCCAGCAGTCCGATGAGACGGGGATCCTATAATTCACCCCTCCACTTT,CASSPMRRGSYNSPLHF
TRBV29-1,TRBJ2-1,NA,NA,TGCAGCGTTCTTAAGGGGGCGGGAAGTGAGCAGTTCTTC,CSVLKGAGSEQFF
TRBV12-3/TRBV12-4,TRBJ2-1,NA,TRBD2,TGTGCCAGCACTCCACGCGCGGGAGCGGGTGAGCAGTTCTTC,CASTPRAGAGEQFF
TRBV27,TRBJ2-6,NA,NA,TGTGCCAGCGGGAGGGGGGGCCCTGGGGCCAACGTCCTGACTTTC,CASGRGGPGANVLTF
TRBV10-3,TRBJ2-1,many,NA,TGTGCCATCAGTGAGTCGACGGGCGGCAGGGTCAATGAGCAGTTCTTC,CAISESTGGRVNEQFF
TRBV7-2,TRBJ2-3,few,NA,TGTGCCAGCAGCTCCTTACGGGGGTCCCGGGATACGCAGTATTTT,CASSSLRGSRDTQYF
TRBV12-3/TRBV12-4,TRBJ1-1,few,NA,TGTGCCAGCATCCCCTTTGCGGCGCGGGCTTTCTTT,CASIPFAARAFF
TRBV30,TRBJ2-4,few,NA,TGTGCCTGGAGTCCGTCTCTGAGCATTCAGTACTTC,CAWSPSLSIQYF
TRBV6-1,TRBJ2-7,few,TRBD1,TGTGCCAGCAGTGAACCCGGACAGGGCTCCGAGCAGTACTTC,CASSEPGQGSEQYF
TRBV5-1,TRBJ2-3,few,NA,TGCGCCAGCAGGGGAACAGCTAGCACAGATACGCAGTATTTT,CASRGTASTDTQYF
TRBV5-1,TRBJ2-1,NA,NA,TGCGCCAGCAGTAGGCTAGGGCTTAGTGAGCAGTTCTTC,CASSRLGLSEQFF
TRBV20-1,TRBJ1-1,few,NA,TGCAGTGTTCGGGGGGTCGGTGAAGCTTTCTTT,CSVRGVGEAFF
TRBV11-2,TRBJ2-5,NA,NA,TGTGCCAGCAGCTTATGGGGTCAAGCGGGACAGGAGACCCAGTACTTC,CASSLWGQAGQETQYF
TRBV10-3,TRBJ1-6,few,TRBD1,TGTGCCATCAGGGCACAGGGGGTCTTTACACCCCTCCACTTT,CAIRAQGVFTPLHF
TRBV20-1,TRBJ1-1,NA,NA,TGCAGTGCTAGACCTTGGGCAGGTGAAGCTTTCTTT,CSARPWAGEAFF
TRBV2,TRBJ2-5,NA,TRBD1,TGTGCCAGCAGGGGACCTACAGGGGTCAGAGAGACCCAGTACTTC,CASRGPTGVRETQYF
TRBV11-2,TRBJ2-1,NA,NA,TGTGCCAGCAGCTTAGTTGTGAGTCACAATGAGCAGTTCTTC,CASSLVVSHNEQFF
TRBV7-2,TRBJ2-3,few,NA,TGTGCCAGCAGCCCTGACACCTCTAGCACAGATACGCAGTATTTT,CASSPDTSSTDTQYF
TRBV6-1,TRBJ1-5,NA,NA,TGTGCCAGCAGGGATCCGAATCAGCCCCAGCATTTT,CASRDPNQPQHF
TRBV7-2,TRBJ2-1,few,TRBD2,TGTGCCAGCAGCCGACTAGCGGGAGTCTACAATGAGCAGTTCTTC,CASSRLAGVYNEQFF
TRBV5-1,TRBJ2-5,NA,NA,TGCGCCAGCAGTACCGGGATACTGCAAGAGACCCAGTACTTC,CASSTGILQETQYF
TRBV5-1,TRBJ2-1,NA,TRBD2,TGCGCCAGCAGCTTTGGTCGGGGGGGACGGAATGAGCAGTTCTTC,CASSFGRGGRNEQFF